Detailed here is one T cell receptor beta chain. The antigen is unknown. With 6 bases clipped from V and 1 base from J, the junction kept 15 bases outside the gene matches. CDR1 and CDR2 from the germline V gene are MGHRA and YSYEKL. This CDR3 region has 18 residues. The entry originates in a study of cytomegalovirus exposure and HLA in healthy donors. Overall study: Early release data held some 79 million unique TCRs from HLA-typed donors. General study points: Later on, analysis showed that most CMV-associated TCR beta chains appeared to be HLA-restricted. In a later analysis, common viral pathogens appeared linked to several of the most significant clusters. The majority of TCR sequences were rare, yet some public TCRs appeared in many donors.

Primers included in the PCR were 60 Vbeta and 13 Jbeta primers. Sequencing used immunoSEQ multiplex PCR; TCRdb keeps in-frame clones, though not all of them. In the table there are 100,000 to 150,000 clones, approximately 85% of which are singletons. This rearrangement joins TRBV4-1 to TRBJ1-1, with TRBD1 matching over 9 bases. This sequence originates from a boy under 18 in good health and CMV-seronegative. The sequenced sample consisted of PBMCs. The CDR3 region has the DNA TGCGCCAGCAGTGACGAATGGGACAGGGAGGAACAGAACACTGAAGCTTTCTTT. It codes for CASSDEWDREEQNTEAFF.